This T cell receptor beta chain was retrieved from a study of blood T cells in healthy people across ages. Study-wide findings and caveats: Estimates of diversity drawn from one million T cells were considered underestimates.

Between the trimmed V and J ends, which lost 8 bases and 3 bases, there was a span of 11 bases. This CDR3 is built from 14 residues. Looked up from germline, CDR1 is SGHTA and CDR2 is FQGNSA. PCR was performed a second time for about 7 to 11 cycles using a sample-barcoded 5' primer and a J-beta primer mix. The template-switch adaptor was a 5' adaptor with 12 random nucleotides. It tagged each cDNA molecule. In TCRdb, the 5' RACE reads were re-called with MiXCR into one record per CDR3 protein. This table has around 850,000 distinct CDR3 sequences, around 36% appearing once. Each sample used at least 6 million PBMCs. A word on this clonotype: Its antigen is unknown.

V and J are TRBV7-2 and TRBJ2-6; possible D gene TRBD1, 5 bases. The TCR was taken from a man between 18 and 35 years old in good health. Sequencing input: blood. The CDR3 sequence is CASVGVGGANVLTF. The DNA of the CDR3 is TGTGCCAGCGTAGGGGTGGGTGGGGCCAACGTCCTGACTTTC.